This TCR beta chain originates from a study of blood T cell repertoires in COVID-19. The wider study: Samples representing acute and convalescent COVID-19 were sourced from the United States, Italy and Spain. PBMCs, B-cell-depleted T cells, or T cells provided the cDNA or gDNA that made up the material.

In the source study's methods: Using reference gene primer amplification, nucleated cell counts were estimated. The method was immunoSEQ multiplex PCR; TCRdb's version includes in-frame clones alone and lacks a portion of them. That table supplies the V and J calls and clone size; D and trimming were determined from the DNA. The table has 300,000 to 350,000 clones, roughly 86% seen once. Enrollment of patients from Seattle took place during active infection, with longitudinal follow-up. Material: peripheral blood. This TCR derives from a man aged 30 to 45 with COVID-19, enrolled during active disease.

The CDR3 sequence is CASSRGGSNQPQHF. The DNA of the CDR3 is TGTGCCAGCAGCCGGGGAGGAAGCAATCAGCCCCAGCATTTT. The rearrangement uses TRBV27 and TRBJ1-5; D is unclear. CDR1 and CDR2 from the germline V gene are MNHEY and SMNVEV (reference sequence). The CDR3 has 14 residues. Trimming cost V 6 bases and J 1 base, with 10 bases left between them.